Listed here are 6 T cell receptor beta chains from one sample, sequenced in a study of OX40 agonist ivuxolimab in advanced cancers. Assay: immunoSEQ multiplex PCR; the TCRdb copy retains only in-frame clones and omits some. The sample has 150,000 to 190,000 clones; roughly 94% are singletons. The source material was CD4+ or CD8+ T cells sorted from blood, sampled in a trial of the OX40 agonist ivuxolimab. These receptors were obtained from an adult with an advanced solid tumor such as melanoma, head and neck, liver or kidney cancer.

V is TRBV18 and J is TRBJ2-1; D may be TRBD2 (7 bases). Germline V gene lookup returns CDR1 KGHSH and CDR2 LQKENI. V shed 2 bases and J shed 9 bases, with 20 bases lying between them. The CDR3 has 16 residues. The CDR3 reads CASSPSSSRGATEQFF. The DNA of the CDR3 is TGTGCCAGCTCACCATCTTCGAGTCGGGGGGCCACTGAGCAGTTCTTC.

The CDR3 region is CASIGRVAKNIQYF. The DNA of the CDR3 is TGTGCCAGCATCGGGAGGGTAGCCAAAAACATTCAGTACTTC. This chain uses TRBV5-6 with TRBJ2-4, with 8 bases fitting TRBD2. The CDR3 has 14 residues. Germline CDR1 SGHDT, CDR2 YYEEEE. J lost 0 bases, V lost 6 bases, and 2 bases had no gene match.

V gene TRBV9 combines with J gene TRBJ1-5; D gene ambiguous. This CDR3 comprises 14 residues. Between the trimmed V and J ends, which lost 1 base and 6 bases, there was a span of 11 bases. Germline loops: CDR1 SGDLS, CDR2 YYNGEE. For the CDR3, the DNA is TGTGCCAGCAGCGTATCCCAAGGAGTTCAGCCCCAGCATTTT. It translates to CASSVSQGVQPQHF.

In its sample, this clone was seen a few times. The rearrangement uses TRBV28 and TRBJ1-1, with 8 bases that match TRBD1. Trimming removed 7 bases from V and 4 bases from J; junction bases left unmatched: 14. The CDR3 is 16 residues long. The germline V gene encodes CDR1 MDHEN and CDR2 SYDVKM. DNA of the CDR3: TGTGCCAGCACTGGACAGGGCACATTGGGGGGCACTGAAGCTTTCTTT. Its protein is CASTGQGTLGGTEAFF. Variable domain in full (rest from reference TRBV28 and TRBJ1-1): DVKVTQSSRYLVKRTGEKVFLECVQDMDHENMFWYRQDPGLGLRLIYFSYDVKMKEKGDIPEGYSVSREKKERFSLILESASTNQTSMYLCASTGQGTLGGTEAFFGQGTRLTVV.

This clone was counted once. The J gene is TRBJ1-6, the V gene TRBV5-4, with unresolved D. The CDR3 has 15 residues. V was trimmed by 0 bases and J by 9 bases, leaving 13 bases between them. Germline V lookup: CDR1 SGHNT, CDR2 YYREEE (reference sequence). The CDR3 reads CASSLGHFTASPLHF. The CDR3 bases are TGTGCCAGCAGCTTGGGGCACTTCACGGCTTCACCCCTCCACTTT.

The chain joins TRBV27 to TRBJ2-3; perhaps TRBD2 as D (5 bases). Trimming removed 4 bases at V and 3 bases at J, with 17 bases between. CDR3 size: 16 residues. Germline CDR1 and CDR2: MNHEY and SMNVEV (reference sequence). The CDR3 DNA reads TGTGCCAGCAGTTCCGCGCCGGGGATGGCGACAGATACGCAGTATTTT. Translated: CASSSAPGMATDTQYF.